This TCR beta chain was found in a study of neurological immune-mediated disorders. In the study overall: Among the 35 or so patients with multiple sclerosis, some 30 were relapsing-remitting, while 3 were secondary progressive.

In this sample, this clonotype turned up many times. The V gene's germline CDR1 is SGHTA and CDR2 FQGTGA. The CDR3 consists of 14 residues. V gave up 2 bases and J gave up 7 bases; unmatched junction bases: 2. A 10-nucleotide random UMI tagged transcripts in template-switch 5'RACE cDNA synthesis. From the 5' RACE reads, TCRdb called clonotypes with MiXCR, one entry per CDR3 protein. The sample includes more than 45,000 distinct CDR3 sequences, 3% to 4% of them seen just once. 2 million PBMCs stored at -80 C were the source of the unsorted libraries. The sequenced sample consisted of PBMCs. The source of this sequence is a man between 35 and 55 years old with multiple sclerosis. V and J are TRBV7-3 and TRBJ1-6, with 7 bases lining up with TRBD1. Here the CDR3 DNA reads TGTGCCAGCAGCTTAGGGACAGAAAATTCACCCCTCCACTTT. This sequence encodes CASSLGTENSPLHF. Filled out from reference TRBV7-3 and TRBJ1-6, the complete variable domain reads GAGVSQTPSNKVTEKGKYVELRCDPISGHTALYWYRQSLGQGPEFLIYFQGTGAADDSGLPNDRFFAVRPEGSVSTLKIQRTERGDSAVYLCASSLGTENSPLHFGNGTRLTVT.